Listed below are T cell receptor beta chains from one sample, sequenced in a study of naive and memory T cell subsets. A single record per CDR3 protein comes from TCRdb applying MiXCR to the 5' RACE reads. The data show about 57,000 distinct CDR3 sequences, 6.5% to 8.5% seen once. Source of these receptors: a female donor in good health. CDR3s include the opening cysteine and the closing phenylalanine or tryptophan. Each record gives: J gene, V gene, D gene, clone size, CDR3 protein, CDR3 DNA. The D gene is left open where the match is weak. Part of the rows lack a size; the others show once, few, many or a class for expanded clones.

j_gene: TRBJ1-2
v_gene: TRBV27
d_gene: .
abundance: many
CDR3aa: CASGRVAQGYTF
CDR3nt: TGTGCCAGCGGACGGGTGGCGCAGGGCTACACCTTC

j_gene: TRBJ2-3
v_gene: TRBV9
d_gene: .
abundance: few
CDR3aa: CASSTRGDTQYF
CDR3nt: TGTGCCAGCAGCACCCGGGGCGATACGCAGTATTTT

j_gene: TRBJ2-7
v_gene: TRBV30
d_gene: .
abundance: medium-sized
CDR3aa: CAWSVGPGYEQYF
CDR3nt: TGTGCCTGGAGTGTGGGGCCAGGCTACGAGCAGTACTTC

j_gene: TRBJ2-1
v_gene: TRBV6-2/TRBV6-3
d_gene: .
abundance: few
CDR3aa: CASSYVGRSMEQFF
CDR3nt: TGTGCCAGCAGTTACGTCGGACGGTCAATGGAGCAGTTCTTC

j_gene: TRBJ2-5
v_gene: TRBV29-1
d_gene: .
abundance: many
CDR3aa: CSVGQQETQYF
CDR3nt: TGCAGCGTTGGACAGCAAGAGACCCAGTACTTC

j_gene: TRBJ2-2
v_gene: TRBV29-1
d_gene: TRBD1
abundance: few
CDR3aa: CSVRDRARTGELFF
CDR3nt: TGCAGCGTGAGGGACAGGGCACGCACCGGGGAGCTGTTTTTT

j_gene: TRBJ2-7
v_gene: TRBV9
d_gene: .
abundance: many
CDR3aa: CASSVGGGQTSYEQYF
CDR3nt: TGTGCCAGCAGCGTAGGAGGTGGGCAGACTTCCTACGAGCAGTACTTC

j_gene: TRBJ1-2
v_gene: TRBV29-1
d_gene: .
abundance: many
CDR3aa: CSVFSPYGDYGYTF
CDR3nt: TGCAGCGTCTTTAGCCCCTACGGGGACTATGGCTACACCTTC

j_gene: TRBJ1-1
v_gene: TRBV5-1
d_gene: .
abundance: many
CDR3aa: CASSFQGQNTEAFF
CDR3nt: TGCGCCAGCAGCTTTCAGGGGCAGAACACTGAAGCTTTCTTT

j_gene: TRBJ1-1
v_gene: TRBV12-3/TRBV12-4
d_gene: .
abundance: many
CDR3aa: CASNHQGRLGEAFF
CDR3nt: TGTGCCAGCAACCATCAGGGAAGGCTAGGTGAAGCTTTCTTT

j_gene: TRBJ2-3
v_gene: TRBV7-9
d_gene: TRBD2
abundance: .
CDR3aa: CASSFRSGAADTQYF
CDR3nt: TGTGCCAGCAGCTTCCGAAGCGGGGCCGCAGATACGCAGTATTTT

j_gene: TRBJ1-4
v_gene: TRBV5-1
d_gene: TRBD1
abundance: .
CDR3aa: CASSLRDRGLEKLFF
CDR3nt: TGCGCCAGCAGCTTGCGGGACAGGGGGCTTGAAAAACTGTTTTTT

j_gene: TRBJ1-4
v_gene: TRBV4-2
d_gene: .
abundance: .
CDR3aa: CASSQDRDGYEKLFF
CDR3nt: TGTGCCAGCAGCCAAGACCGGGACGGATATGAAAAACTGTTTTTT

j_gene: TRBJ1-2
v_gene: TRBV15
d_gene: TRBD1
abundance: many
CDR3aa: CATSRAGQGSYGYTF
CDR3nt: TGTGCCACCAGCAGAGCCGGACAGGGGAGCTATGGCTACACCTTC

j_gene: TRBJ2-1
v_gene: TRBV7-2
d_gene: .
abundance: few
CDR3aa: CASHGGGPFNEQFF
CDR3nt: TGTGCCAGCCATGGGGGGGGGCCATTTAATGAGCAGTTCTTC

j_gene: TRBJ2-3
v_gene: TRBV12-3/TRBV12-4
d_gene: TRBD1
abundance: many
CDR3aa: CASRKTGDLDTQYF
CDR3nt: TGTGCCAGCAGAAAGACAGGGGATTTGGATACGCAGTATTTT

j_gene: TRBJ1-2
v_gene: TRBV7-9
d_gene: .
abundance: many
CDR3aa: CASSASYRENGYTF
CDR3nt: TGTGCCAGCAGCGCATCCTACAGGGAGAATGGCTACACCTTC

j_gene: TRBJ2-4
v_gene: TRBV5-1
d_gene: .
abundance: few
CDR3aa: CASSLYSGENIQYF
CDR3nt: TGCGCCAGCAGCTTGTACTCCGGGGAAAACATTCAGTACTTC

j_gene: TRBJ1-1
v_gene: TRBV9
d_gene: TRBD1
abundance: .
CDR3aa: CASSAHKGAIFSEAFF
CDR3nt: TGTGCCAGCAGCGCTCATAAGGGGGCTATTTTCTCTGAAGCTTTCTTT

j_gene: TRBJ2-3
v_gene: TRBV3-1
d_gene: .
abundance: few
CDR3aa: CASSFSDTQYF
CDR3nt: TGTGCCAGCAGCTTCTCAGATACGCAGTATTTT

j_gene: TRBJ2-3
v_gene: TRBV7-9
d_gene: .
abundance: few
CDR3aa: CASSLAYGDTQYF
CDR3nt: TGTGCCAGCAGCTTAGCTTACGGGGATACGCAGTATTTT

j_gene: TRBJ2-1
v_gene: TRBV7-3
d_gene: TRBD2
abundance: .
CDR3aa: CASSRGRWASGGAPNEQFF
CDR3nt: TGTGCCAGCAGCCGAGGTCGATGGGCTAGCGGGGGGGCCCCGAATGAGCAGTTCTTC

j_gene: TRBJ2-1
v_gene: TRBV29-1
d_gene: .
abundance: many
CDR3aa: CSVQRYEQFF
CDR3nt: TGCAGCGTTCAAAGATACGAGCAGTTCTTC

j_gene: TRBJ2-7
v_gene: TRBV11-2
d_gene: .
abundance: once
CDR3aa: CASSLDRRGGLGEQYF
CDR3nt: TGTGCCAGCAGCTTAGATCGCAGGGGCGGCCTTGGCGAGCAGTACTTC

j_gene: TRBJ1-4
v_gene: TRBV12-3/TRBV12-4
d_gene: .
abundance: few
CDR3aa: CASSLSFYSNEKLFF
CDR3nt: TGTGCCAGCAGTTTATCTTTTTACTCAAATGAAAAACTGTTTTTT

j_gene: TRBJ2-1
v_gene: TRBV3-1
d_gene: .
abundance: few
CDR3aa: CASSHPGPTYNEQFF
CDR3nt: TGTGCCAGCAGCCACCCCGGGCCGACCTACAATGAGCAGTTCTTC

j_gene: TRBJ2-7
v_gene: TRBV5-1
d_gene: .
abundance: few
CDR3aa: CASSLVASGTYEQYF
CDR3nt: TGCGCCAGCAGCTTGGTTGCCAGTGGGACCTACGAGCAGTACTTC

j_gene: TRBJ2-6
v_gene: TRBV6-5
d_gene: .
abundance: .
CDR3aa: CASRSSGANVLTF
CDR3nt: TGTGCCAGCCGGTCCTCTGGGGCCAACGTCCTGACTTTC

j_gene: TRBJ2-2
v_gene: TRBV12-3/TRBV12-4
d_gene: .
abundance: .
CDR3aa: CASSPNRRENTGELFF
CDR3nt: TGTGCCAGCAGTCCCAACCGGAGAGAGAACACCGGGGAGCTGTTTTTT

j_gene: TRBJ2-1
v_gene: TRBV29-1
d_gene: TRBD2
abundance: .
CDR3aa: CSVGGGNNEQFF
CDR3nt: TGCAGCGTTGGGGGGGGTAACAATGAGCAGTTCTTC

j_gene: TRBJ1-2
v_gene: TRBV24-1
d_gene: .
abundance: many
CDR3aa: CATSDLSGYTF
CDR3nt: TGTGCCACCAGTGATTTATCTGGCTACACCTTC

j_gene: TRBJ1-6
v_gene: TRBV20-1
d_gene: .
abundance: few
CDR3aa: CSASLDSNSPLHF
CDR3nt: TGCAGTGCTAGTCTGGACAGTAATTCACCCCTCCACTTT

j_gene: TRBJ2-1
v_gene: TRBV29-1
d_gene: TRBD2
abundance: many
CDR3aa: CSVLVTSGGSYNEQFF
CDR3nt: TGCAGCGTCCTCGTGACTAGCGGGGGGTCCTACAATGAGCAGTTCTTC

j_gene: TRBJ2-5
v_gene: TRBV7-2
d_gene: .
abundance: many
CDR3aa: CASSDRGGKETQYF
CDR3nt: TGTGCCAGCAGCGATAGGGGAGGAAAAGAGACCCAGTACTTC